The 20 T cell receptor beta chains listed next were all sequenced from one sample in a study of CD8+CD57+ T cells in acquired aplastic anemia (dated by TCRdb to 2016 to 2018). TCRdb shows the sequencer as Illumina HiSeq 2000. Profiling of TCR beta VDJ combinations and CDR3 sequences used genomic DNA as the template. TCRdb's own reprocessing of the public reads used fastp at Q25 and MiXCR and kept productive beta chains. A single entry per CDR3 protein holds the most common genes and DNA from its merged rows. The sample table records a few hundred thousand distinct CDR3 sequences; under 40% of these occur just once. Of the sample, under 0.95% falls within the top ten clones. Patients chosen for sequencing had shown expansion of CD8+CD57+ cells by flow cytometry. Sequencing was done on a sample of sorted CD4+, CD8+, or CD8+CD57+ T cells (not recorded which) from PBMCs. Source of these receptors: a human donor with aplastic anemia.

The chain joins TRBV20-1 to TRBJ2-7; D may be TRBD1 (5 bases). Between the trimmed V and J ends, which lost 8 bases and 2 bases, there was a span of 31 bases. The CDR3 totals 18 residues. CDR1 is DFQATT, CDR2 SNEGSKA, per germline (reference sequence). This CDR3 is CSPRGRRTTTTSTYEQYF. The CDR3 bases are TGCAGTCCCAGAGGACGGCGGACAACCACAACCTCAACCTACGAGCAGTACTTC.

About this clonotype itself: Possible read error: a much larger clone is one base away. V is TRBV19 and J is TRBJ2-7, with D perhaps matching TRBD1 (6 bases). Per germline, CDR1 LNHDA and CDR2 SQIVND (reference sequence). Trimming stripped 4 bases from V and 0 bases from J, with 10 bases between. There are 14 residues in the CDR3. DNA for the CDR3: TGTGCCAGTAGTACAAGGGGGAACTCCTACGAGCAGTACTTC. Translation gives CASSTRGNSYEQYF. Using reference TRBV19 and TRBJ2-7 for the parts outside the CDR3, the full variable domain is DGGITQSPKYLFRKEGQNVTLSCEQNLNHDAMYWYRQDPGQGLRLIYYSQIVNDFQKGDIAEGYSVSREKKESFPLTVTSAQKNPTAFYLCASSTRGNSYEQYFGPGTRLTVT.

This clonotype has just a few counts. This sequence joins TRBV11-2 and TRBJ2-1, with TRBD2 identical over 8 bases. The CDR3 loop spans 15 amino acids. Germline CDR1 SGHAT, CDR2 FQNNGV. The V segment lost 9 bases and the J segment 3 bases; nucleotides outside the gene matches: 10. Here the CDR3 DNA reads TGTGCCAGTTCTAGCGGGTTAGTAGACTACAATGAGCAGTTCTTC. Its protein is CASSSGLVDYNEQFF.

This chain uses TRBV3-1 with TRBJ2-1, with D maybe TRBD2 (6 bases). CDR3 size: 13 residues. Germline loops: CDR1 LGHDT, CDR2 YNNKEL (reference sequence). Trimming took 1 base from V and 9 from J, leaving 10 bases between them. CDR3 nucleotides: TGTGCCAGCAGCCAAGGGAGGGTAGGTGAGCAGTTCTTC. Encoded protein: CASSQGRVGEQFF.

The chain joins TRBV5-1 to TRBJ2-7; D may correspond to TRBD1 or TRBD2 (6 bases each). Trimming pared 4 bases from V and 2 bases from J, leaving 22 bases between. The germline CDR1 and CDR2 sequences are SGHRS and YFSETQ. There are 17 residues in the CDR3. DNA for the CDR3: TGCGCCAGCAGCCCGTCCTTACAGGGAGGAATTCCCTACGAGCAGTACTTC. Its protein product is CASSPSLQGGIPYEQYF. Together with reference TRBV5-1 and TRBJ2-7, the CDR3 gives the full variable domain: KAGVTQTPRYLIKTRGQQVTLSCSPISGHRSVSWYQQTPGQGLQFLFEYFSETQRNKGNFPGRFSGRQFSNSRSEMNVSTLELGDSALYLCASSPSLQGGIPYEQYFGPGTRLTVT.

This clonotype was counted many times. The rearrangement joins TRBV2 to TRBJ1-2; 8 positions agree with TRBD1. The germline gives CDR1 SNHLY, CDR2 FYNNEI. After removal of 6 bases from V and 3 bases from J, the junction contained 12 bases not matched to a gene. This CDR3 is 16 amino acids long. In nucleotides, the CDR3 is TGTGCCAGCAGACCCGCCGACAGGGGAGATGACTATGGCTACACCTTC. It yields the protein CASRPADRGDDYGYTF. The whole variable domain, filled in from reference TRBV2 and TRBJ1-2, reads EPEVTQTPSHQVTQMGQEVILRCVPISNHLYFYWYRQILGQKVEFLVSFYNNEISEKSEIFDDQFSVERPDGSNFTLKIRSTKLEDSAMYFCASRPADRGDDYGYTFGSGTRLTVV.

In its sample, this clonotype was seen many times. J is TRBJ2-7 and V is TRBV6-5, with 9 bases lining up with TRBD1. The germline gives CDR1 MNHEY, CDR2 SVGAGI. The CDR3 has 15 amino acids. The ends lost 2 bases at V and 1 base at J; junction bases unmatched: 3. Here the CDR3 reads CASSYAGTGSYEQYF. The CDR3 DNA sequence: TGTGCCAGCAGTTACGCCGGGACAGGGTCCTACGAGCAGTACTTC.

V and J are TRBV10-3 and TRBJ2-7; tentatively, D is TRBD2 (6 bases). The CDR3 covers 14 residues. Germline V gives CDR1 ENHRY, CDR2 SYGVKD. V was clipped by 2 bases and J by 3 bases, with 11 bases between them. This chain's CDR3 is CAISEGAGLYEQYF. In DNA form, the CDR3 reads TGTGCCATCAGTGAGGGGGCGGGGCTCTACGAGCAGTACTTC.

J is TRBJ2-7 and V is TRBV11-2; TRBD1 matches at 9 bases. V dropped 4 bases and J dropped 5; count of bases not matched to a gene: 15. Germline values: CDR1 SGHAT, CDR2 FQNNGV. The CDR3 is made up of 17 amino acids. CDR3 nucleotides: TGTGCCAGCAGCTCACTGTTACACGGGACAGGGCACAACGAGCAGTACTTC. It is translated as CASSSLLHGTGHNEQYF.

This clonotype was counted ten times or more. The CDR3 here is CASSILSQGRGNTIYF. The CDR3 DNA follows: TGTGCCAGTAGTATATTATCACAGGGTCGTGGAAACACCATATATTTT. The chain carries TRBV19 and TRBJ1-3, with a tentative D call TRBD1 (6 bases). The V and J ends lost 2 bases and 3 bases respectively, with 14 bases between them. CDR3 size: 16 residues. The germline gives CDR1 LNHDA, CDR2 SQIVND (reference sequence).

In this sample, this clonotype turned up many times. The chain couples TRBV19 to TRBJ1-2, with D possibly being TRBD1 (5 bases). CDR1 and CDR2 (germline): LNHDA, SQIVND (reference sequence). Trimming cost V 3 bases and J 2 bases, with 16 bases left between them. The CDR3 sequence is 16 residues long. The CDR3 sequence: CASSIGVRTLNYGYTF. The CDR3 coding sequence is TGTGCCAGTAGTATTGGCGTCCGGACACTAAACTATGGCTACACCTTC. Based on the CDR3 plus reference TRBV19 and TRBJ1-2, the full variable domain is DGGITQSPKYLFRKEGQNVTLSCEQNLNHDAMYWYRQDPGQGLRLIYYSQIVNDFQKGDIAEGYSVSREKKESFPLTVTSAQKNPTAFYLCASSIGVRTLNYGYTFGSGTRLTVV.

As for this clonotype: This is likely a read error, given that the CDR3 carries no conserved phenylalanine or tryptophan at its end. CDR3 DNA: TGCGCCAGCAGCTTTATTAGCGGGACGAACTACGAGCAGTACTCC. Protein: CASSFISGTNYEQYS. The chain couples TRBV5-1 to TRBJ2-7, with 8 positions matching TRBD2. V lost 2 bases and J lost 3; bases outside the gene matches: 7. The germline V gene has CDR1 SGHRS and CDR2 YFSETQ. The CDR3 spans 15 residues.

Many counts were recorded for this clonotype. V and J are TRBV4-2 and TRBJ1-2; 8 nucleotides match TRBD1. CDR3 size: 18 residues. CDR1 LGHNA and CDR2 YNFKEQ come from the germline V gene. V was clipped by 0 bases and J by 4 bases; unmatched bases: 13. The CDR3 DNA reads as TGTGCCAGCAGCCAAGAGGGGGGGACAGGCTCAATCATCTATGGCTACACCTTC. As protein: CASSQEGGTGSIIYGYTF.

This chain joins TRBV25-1 and TRBJ1-2, with D maybe TRBD1 (5 bases). Germline CDR1 MGHDK, CDR2 SYGVNS. Deletions cut 3 bases from V and 2 bases from J, with 13 bases between. The CDR3 runs to 15 residues. The CDR3 DNA reads TGTGCCAGCAGTGACCCGGGACGGCCCAACTATGGCTACACCTTC. It encodes CASSDPGRPNYGYTF.

This clonotype was seen only a few times. A clone one base away is much larger, so this may be a read error. The chain couples TRBV2 to TRBJ2-7; 8 positions agree with TRBD2. With V trimmed by 2 bases and J by 6 bases, 6 bases remained unmatched. The CDR3 is 14 residues long. From germline, CDR1 is SNHLY and CDR2 FYNNEI. The CDR3, as DNA: TGTGCCAGCAGTGAATTCGGGGGGGGGGCCGAGCAGTACTTC. It translates to CASSEFGGGAEQYF.

Ten or more counts support this clonotype. The V gene is TRBV20-1, the J gene TRBJ2-7, with a possible D match to TRBD2 (6 bases). Trimming took off 3 bases at V and 0 bases at J, with 12 bases between the two ends. CDR3 length: 14 residues. The germline V gene has CDR1 DFQATT and CDR2 SNEGSKA (reference sequence). The CDR3 protein is CSASGLGSSYEQYF. The CDR3 DNA reads as TGCAGTGCTAGTGGGCTCGGGAGCTCCTACGAGCAGTACTTC.

For this clonotype: A much larger clone lies a single base off, so this may be a read error. The CDR3 sequence is CASGLVLEAEQFF. The CDR3 coding sequence is TGTGCCAGCGGCTTAGTGCTTGAGGCTGAGCAGTTCTTC. The chain uses TRBV7-8 and TRBJ2-1; no clear D gene. This CDR3 has 13 amino acids. Germline V gives CDR1 SGHVS, CDR2 FQNEAQ.

V is TRBV5-4 and J is TRBJ2-7; 7 nucleotides match TRBD2. The CDR3 covers 19 residues. Trimming at V came to 1 base and at J to 2 bases, leaving 18 bases not matched to a gene. Looked up from germline, CDR1 is SGHNT and CDR2 is YYREEE (reference sequence). The CDR3 DNA sequence: TGTGCCAGCAGCTTGTTTCATAGTTTTCTTCGGGAGGCGCCCTACGAGCAGTACTTC. As protein: CASSLFHSFLREAPYEQYF.

This chain links TRBV4-2 with TRBJ2-3, with a tentative D call TRBD2 (6 bases). The V and J ends lost 3 bases and 0 bases respectively, with 10 bases between them. The germline gives CDR1 LGHNA, CDR2 YNFKEQ. The CDR3 loop spans 15 amino acids. CDR3 amino acids: CASSHPGLSTDTQYF. CDR3 coding DNA: TGTGCCAGCAGCCATCCGGGACTGAGCACAGATACGCAGTATTTT.

This clonotype was found many times. This chain uses TRBV7-2 with TRBJ2-7, with TRBD1 identical over 10 bases. Germline CDR1 reads SGHTA; CDR2 reads FQGNSA. The CDR3 contains 14 residues. J was trimmed by 6 bases and V by 5 bases; bases with no gene match: 7. CDR3 nucleotide sequence: TGTGCCAGCAGCCACGACAGGGGGCAAGGCGAGCAGTACTTC. It is translated as CASSHDRGQGEQYF.